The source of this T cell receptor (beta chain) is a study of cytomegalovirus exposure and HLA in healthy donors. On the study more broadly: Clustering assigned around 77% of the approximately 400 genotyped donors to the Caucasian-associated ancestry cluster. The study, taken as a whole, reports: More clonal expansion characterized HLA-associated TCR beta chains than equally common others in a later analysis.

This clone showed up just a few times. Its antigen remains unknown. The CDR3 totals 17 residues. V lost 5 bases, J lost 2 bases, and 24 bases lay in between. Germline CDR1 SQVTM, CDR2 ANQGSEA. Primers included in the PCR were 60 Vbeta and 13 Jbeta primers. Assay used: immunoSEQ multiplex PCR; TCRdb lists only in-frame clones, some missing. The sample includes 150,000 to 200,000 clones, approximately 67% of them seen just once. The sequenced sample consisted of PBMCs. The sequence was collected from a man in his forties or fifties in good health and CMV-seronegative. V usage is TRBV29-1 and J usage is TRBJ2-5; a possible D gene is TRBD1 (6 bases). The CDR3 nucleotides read TGCAGCGTTCAGGGGACCCACCTCGGGTGGTTTCAAGAGACCCAGTACTTC. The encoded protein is CSVQGTHLGWFQETQYF.